Shown below are 20 T cell receptor beta chains from a single sample sequenced in a study of T cell repertoires in cytomegalovirus infection. MiXCR, applied by TCRdb to the reads, yields one record per CDR3 protein. In the table there are 150,000 to 200,000 distinct CDR3 sequences, roughly 28% of which are singletons. The sample taken for sequencing was PBMCs. These receptors were collected from a human donor in good health (CMV status not recorded). Some clones in this sample may be carry-over from other donors' samples.

The chain has TRBV14 and TRBJ2-7; 8 nucleotides align to TRBD1. Trimming at V came to 0 bases and at J to 5 bases, leaving 3 bases not matched to a gene. There are 14 residues in the CDR3. Germline assignment: CDR1 SGHDN and CDR2 FVKESK. This CDR3 reads CASSQETGVDEQYF. The CDR3 DNA is TGTGCCAGCAGCCAAGAGACAGGGGTCGACGAGCAGTACTTC.

This clonotype was seen ten or more times. The chain has TRBV7-6 and TRBJ1-1; D remains ambiguous. Per the germline V gene, CDR1 is SGHVS and CDR2 is FNYEAQ. The CDR3 has 13 amino acids. Trimming removed 3 bases from V and 1 base from J, with 6 bases in between. CDR3 coding DNA: TGTGCCAGCAGCTTCGACACGAACACTGAAGCTTTCTTT. Its translation is CASSFDTNTEAFF. The full variable domain, rest sourced from reference TRBV7-6 and TRBJ1-1, is GAGVSQSPRYKVTKRGQDVALRCDPISGHVSLYWYRQALGQGPEFLTYFNYEAQQDKSGLPNDRFSAERPEGSISTLTIQRTEQRDSAMYRCASSFDTNTEAFFGQGTRLTVV.

The DNA of the CDR3 is TGCGCCAGCTCAACCTCCGGGACTAGCGTGGAGACCCAGTACTTC. This codes for CASSTSGTSVETQYF. This sequence joins TRBV5-1 and TRBJ2-5, with 10 positions matching TRBD2. The length of the CDR3 is 15 residues. Germline CDR1 reads SGHRS; CDR2 reads YFSETQ. The trim removed 7 bases at V and 5 bases at J, leaving 11 bases unmatched.

This clonotype showed up just a few times. This CDR3 is CASSLYTGQETQYF. For the CDR3, the DNA is TGTGCCAGCAGTTTATACACGGGGCAAGAGACCCAGTACTTC. The rearrangement links TRBV28 to TRBJ2-5, with D perhaps matching TRBD2 (5 bases). The germline V and J ends were trimmed by 1 base and 2 bases, with 8 bases remaining between them. CDR1 and CDR2 from the germline V gene are MDHEN and SYDVKM. The CDR3 runs to 14 residues.

This clonotype was recorded a few times. The J gene is TRBJ2-1, the V gene TRBV5-6; D gene uncertain. The germline gives CDR1 SGHDT, CDR2 YYEEEE. The CDR3 totals 12 residues. Between the trimmed V and J ends, which lost 0 bases and 10 bases, there was a span of 8 bases. The CDR3 loop is CASSLGWKEQFF. CDR3 sequence (DNA): TGTGCCAGCAGCTTGGGGTGGAAAGAGCAGTTCTTC.

There are a few counts of this clonotype. The gene calls are TRBV7-2 and TRBJ2-1; the match to TRBD2 covers 9 bases. The CDR3 has 15 amino acids. Germline V CDR1 and CDR2: SGHTA, FQGNSA. Unmatched junction bases numbered 14, after V lost 8 bases and J lost 9 bases. The CDR3 nucleotides are TGTGCCAGCCTCCCCTTAGCGGGGGTCTTAGGTGAGCAGTTCTTC. This gives the protein CASLPLAGVLGEQFF.

With regard to this clonotype: The junction does not match germline at one end; this may be a read error. The gene calls are TRBV11-3 and TRBJ2-6; D might be TRBD1 or TRBD2, each matching 5 bases. The germline CDR1 and CDR2 sequences are SGHNT and YENEEA. The CDR3 consists of 16 residues. The CDR3 coding sequence is TGTTCCAGCAGCTTACAAGGGGAGTCTGGGGCCAACGTCCTGACTTTC. The encoded protein is CSSSLQGESGANVLTF.

The V and J genes are TRBV7-2 and TRBJ2-1, with a tentative D call TRBD1 (7 bases). Germline CDR1 SGHTA, CDR2 FQGNSA. The CDR3 has 15 amino acids. V lost 5 bases and J lost 7, with 18 bases in between. Here the CDR3 DNA reads TGTGCCAGCAGCCCCGGGGGCCAGGGGGGTAATGAGCAGTTCTTC. Its translation: CASSPGGQGGNEQFF.

This clonotype was picked up one time. V is TRBV6-5 and J is TRBJ2-5, with TRBD2 identical over 10 bases. The CDR3 extends over 15 amino acids. Germline CDR1 is MNHEY and CDR2 is SVGAGI. J was trimmed by 4 bases and V by 8 bases; bases with no gene match: 10. CDR3: CASAPGLAGAETQYF. DNA for the CDR3: TGTGCCAGCGCCCCAGGTCTAGCGGGGGCAGAGACCCAGTACTTC.

This chain links TRBV2 with TRBJ2-2; D gene unclear. Trimming took 8 bases from V and 1 from J, leaving 11 bases between them. The germline V gene has CDR1 SNHLY and CDR2 FYNNEI. The CDR3 covers 14 residues. Here the CDR3 DNA reads TGTGCCAGCTACTTACACAGGAACACCGGGGAGCTGTTTTTT. Protein product: CASYLHRNTGELFF. The entire variable domain, with the rest obtained from reference TRBV2 and TRBJ2-2, is as follows: EPEVTQTPSHQVTQMGQEVILRCVPISNHLYFYWYRQILGQKVEFLVSFYNNEISEKSEIFDDQFSVERPDGSNFTLKIRSTKLEDSAMYFCASYLHRNTGELFFGEGSRLTVL.

The chain carries TRBV5-6 and TRBJ1-4; 9 bases match TRBD1. Germline CDR1 is SGHDT and CDR2 is YYEEEE. The CDR3 has 16 residues. The trim removed 5 bases at V and 8 bases at J, leaving 13 bases unmatched. DNA of the CDR3: TGTGCCAGCAGTCGCTTGGGAAGGGACAGGGACGAAAAACTGTTTTTT. Protein sequence: CASSRLGRDRDEKLFF.

Points on this clonotype: A single base separates this from a much larger clone, so it may be a read error. The chain is built from TRBV7-2 and TRBJ2-3, with 14 bases aligning to TRBD2. The CDR3 loop spans 18 amino acids. V lost 5 bases to trimming and J lost 3 bases; unmatched junction nucleotides: 10. The germline V gene has CDR1 SGHTA and CDR2 FQGNSA. CDR3 nucleotide sequence: TGTGCCAGCAGCGTAATCCCGGGACTAGCGGGGGTGACAGATACGCAGTATTTT. Its protein is CASSVIPGLAGVTDTQYF.

For this clonotype: Relative to the germline gene, one junction end is altered; a read error may explain this. The rearrangement joins TRBV7-2 to TRBJ1-1; TRBD1 might be the D (5 bases). CDR1 and CDR2 (germline): SGHTA, FQGNSA. The CDR3 totals 16 residues. DNA for the CDR3: TGTTCCAGCAGCTCCTTGGGACGGACTACGAACACTGAAGCTTTCTTT. It encodes CSSSSLGRTTNTEAFF.

The chain has TRBV11-3 and TRBJ2-2, with D uncertain. Germline V gene sequence: CDR1 SGHNT, CDR2 YENEEA. Between the trimmed V and J ends, which lost 3 bases and 5 bases, there was a span of 10 bases. This CDR3 has 14 residues. In DNA form, the CDR3 reads TGTGCCAGCAGCTTTTTAACCGGGACCGGGGAGCTGTTTTTT. Protein product: CASSFLTGTGELFF.

The CDR3 DNA is TGTGCCAGCAGTTACTCTCCGGGGCAGGTCTATGGCTACACCTTC. Translation: CASSYSPGQVYGYTF. The rearrangement uses TRBV6-5 and TRBJ1-2; D possibly corresponds to TRBD1 (5 bases). Per the germline V gene, CDR1 is MNHEY and CDR2 is SVGAGI. This CDR3 contains 15 residues. V was pared by 0 bases and J by 4 bases, with 12 bases between.

This clonotype was detected a few times. The rearrangement joins TRBV9 to TRBJ1-2; D possibly corresponds to TRBD1 (5 bases). The CDR3 has 15 residues. Germline-derived CDR1 and CDR2 are SGDLS and YYNGEE. V lost 0 bases and J lost 2, with 11 bases in between. For the CDR3, the DNA is TGTGCCAGCAGCGTAGATTGGGGGAAGAACTATGGCTACACCTTC. It is translated as CASSVDWGKNYGYTF.

The J gene is TRBJ2-2, the V gene TRBV6-8; no firm D call. Germline CDR1 is MNHGY and CDR2 is SAAAGT. The CDR3 sequence is 13 residues long. Trimming took 6 bases from V and 6 from J, leaving 11 bases between them. CDR3 coding DNA: TGTGCCAGCAGCTACCGACCGTCCGGGGAGCTGTTTTTT. Translated, it gives CASSYRPSGELFF.

The chain joins TRBV20-1 to TRBJ2-5; unclear D gene. V lost 5 bases to trimming and J lost 0 bases, with 13 bases between them. The CDR3 totals 14 residues. The germline CDR1 and CDR2 sequences are DFQATT and SNEGSKA (reference sequence). CDR3 in amino acids: CSAQGPVYQETQYF. The CDR3 DNA reads TGCAGTGCTCAAGGGCCCGTGTACCAAGAGACCCAGTACTTC.

This rearrangement joins TRBV5-1 to TRBJ2-7, with TRBD1 identical over 7 bases. CDR1 and CDR2 (germline): SGHRS, YFSETQ. This CDR3 contains 15 residues. V shed 0 bases and J 5 bases; nucleotides not matched to a gene: 8. In DNA, the CDR3 is TGCGCCAGCAGCTTGGGGAGACAGGGCTGGGACGAGCAGTACTTC. Amino acid sequence: CASSLGRQGWDEQYF. Looking up the rest from reference TRBV5-1 and TRBJ2-7 gives the full variable domain: KAGVTQTPRYLIKTRGQQVTLSCSPISGHRSVSWYQQTPGQGLQFLFEYFSETQRNKGNFPGRFSGRQFSNSRSEMNVSTLELGDSALYLCASSLGRQGWDEQYFGPGTRLTVT.

This clonotype was counted a few times. The rearrangement uses TRBV11-2 and TRBJ2-7; D not certain. Between the trimmed V and J ends, which lost 0 bases and 6 bases, there was a span of 9 bases. In germline, CDR1 is SGHAT, CDR2 FQNNGV. This CDR3 spans 13 amino acids. CDR3 sequence reads: CASSLERTGEQYF. CDR3 sequence (DNA): TGTGCCAGCAGCTTAGAGCGAACGGGCGAGCAGTACTTC.